This passage covers 2 T cell receptor beta chains from one sample sequenced in a study of cytomegalovirus exposure and HLA in healthy donors. Assay: immunoSEQ multiplex PCR; the TCRdb copy retains only in-frame clones and omits some. The profile shows some 330,000 clones, 80% to 90% of them singletons. Sample: PBMCs. The origin of the receptors is a woman between 18 and 30 years old in good health and CMV-seronegative.

The chain has TRBV5-4 and TRBJ2-7, with 7 bases lining up with TRBD2. Trimming cost V 4 bases and J 3 bases; bases outside gene matches: 7. The germline gives CDR1 SGHNT, CDR2 YYREEE (reference sequence). The CDR3 consists of 14 residues. CDR3 coding DNA: TGTGCCAGCAGCAAAGCGGGACCGATCTACGAGCAGTACTTC. It yields the protein CASSKAGPIYEQYF.

The chain couples TRBV6-5 to TRBJ1-5; the D is unclear. Germline CDR1 is MNHEY and CDR2 is SVGAGI. The ends were cut back, 5 bases at V and 4 bases at J, with 12 bases in the middle. The CDR3 contains 14 residues. The CDR3 sequence is CASSPGSPNQPQHF. The DNA of the CDR3 is TGTGCCAGCAGTCCCGGGTCGCCAAATCAGCCCCAGCATTTT.